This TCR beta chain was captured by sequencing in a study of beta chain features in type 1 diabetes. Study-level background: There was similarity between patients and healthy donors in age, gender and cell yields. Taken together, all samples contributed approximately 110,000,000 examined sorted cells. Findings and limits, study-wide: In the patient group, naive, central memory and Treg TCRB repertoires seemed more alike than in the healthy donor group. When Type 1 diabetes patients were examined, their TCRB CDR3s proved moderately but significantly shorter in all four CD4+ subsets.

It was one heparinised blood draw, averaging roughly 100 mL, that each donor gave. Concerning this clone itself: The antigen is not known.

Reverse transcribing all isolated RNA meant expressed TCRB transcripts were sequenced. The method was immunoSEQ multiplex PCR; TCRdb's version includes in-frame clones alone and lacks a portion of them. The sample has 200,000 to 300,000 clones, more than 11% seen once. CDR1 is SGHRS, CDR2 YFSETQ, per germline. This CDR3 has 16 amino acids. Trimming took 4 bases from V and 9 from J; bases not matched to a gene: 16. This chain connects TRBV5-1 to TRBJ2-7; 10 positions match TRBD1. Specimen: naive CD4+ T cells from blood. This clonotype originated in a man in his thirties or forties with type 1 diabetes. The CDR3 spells CASSLRTGTGENAQYF. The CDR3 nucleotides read TGCGCCAGCAGCCTGCGAACCGGGACAGGGGAGAACGCGCAGTACTTC.